The 15 T cell receptor beta chains reported below all come from one sample, sequenced in a study of regulatory T cells in long-lasting Graves disease. Time point noted: persistent/refractory GD, antithyroid drugs over 5 years with positive TRAb. The TCR library was made from RNA that had been extracted from PBMCs in TRIzol. Relying on iRepertoire HTBI primers and Arm-PCR of CDR3 regions, the team built TCR beta libraries. MiXCR, applied by TCRdb to the multiplex PCR reads, yields one record per CDR3 protein. The sample records some 340,000 distinct CDR3 sequences, 20% to 25% being singletons. Specimen: peripheral blood mononuclear cells (PBMCs), collected when the disease was refractory, from a patient treated with antithyroid drugs. The receptors were sampled from a woman in her 40s with Graves disease.

This clonotype has a count of ten or more. This chain joins TRBV6-1 and TRBJ2-5; D gene unclear. Germline CDR1 reads MNHNS; CDR2 reads SASEGT. The CDR3 contains 11 residues. V was trimmed by 3 bases and J by 4 bases, leaving 3 bases between them. CDR3: CASSDVETQYF. For the CDR3, the DNA is TGTGCCAGCAGTGACGTAGAGACCCAGTACTTC.

This clonotype appeared a few times. The chain joins TRBV10-3 to TRBJ2-7; 7 positions agree with TRBD1. Germline V CDR1 and CDR2: ENHRY, SYGVKD. The CDR3 totals 14 residues. J lost 3 bases, V lost 2 bases, and 4 bases had no gene match. CDR3 sequence: CAISEEDRNYEQYF. For the CDR3, the DNA is TGTGCCATCAGTGAGGAGGACAGGAACTACGAGCAGTACTTC.

The chain joins TRBV6-1 to TRBJ1-6, with D unclear. Germline lookup yields CDR1 MNHNS and CDR2 SASEGT. The CDR3 loop spans 15 amino acids. V was cut by 1 base and J by 0 bases, with 4 bases left in between. As DNA, the CDR3 is TGTGCCAGCAGTGAAGTGAGCTCCTATAATTCACCCCTCCACTTT. This translates into CASSEVSSYNSPLHF.

This clonotype was observed many times. The V call is TRBV6-1, the J call TRBJ2-7; D is perhaps TRBD2 (6 bases). CDR1 and CDR2 from the germline V gene are MNHNS and SASEGT. The CDR3 spans 14 residues. Trimming removed 6 bases at V and 5 bases at J, with 17 bases between. The CDR3 reads CASRPRDFQNEQYF. CDR3 sequence (DNA): TGTGCCAGCAGACCCCGGGACTTCCAAAACGAGCAGTACTTC.

There are a few counts of this clonotype. The chain has TRBV15 and TRBJ2-3; possible D gene TRBD1, 5 bases. This CDR3 has 13 amino acids. V was cut by 1 base and J by 4 bases, with 6 bases left in between. Looked up from germline, CDR1 is LNHNV and CDR2 is YYDKDF (reference sequence). For the CDR3, the DNA is TGTGCCACCAGCAGAGTCAGGGCAGATACGCAGTATTTT. This codes for CATSRVRADTQYF.

This clonotype was seen at least ten times. This chain joins TRBV2 and TRBJ1-2, with 7 bases lining up with TRBD1. This CDR3 spans 13 amino acids. V dropped 10 bases and J dropped 9; count of bases not matched to a gene: 14. Germline loops: CDR1 SNHLY, CDR2 FYNNEI. The CDR3 region has the DNA TGTGCCACACGCAGGGACAGCGAGAAAAGCTACACCTTC. This translates into CATRRDSEKSYTF.

The chain has TRBV29-1 and TRBJ2-3; D call uncertain. Germline loops: CDR1 SQVTM, CDR2 ANQGSEA. This CDR3 is built from 12 residues. Trimming pared 4 bases from V and 2 bases from J, leaving 7 bases between. CDR3: CSVVQSTDTQYF. In DNA form, the CDR3 reads TGCAGCGTTGTTCAGTCCACAGATACGCAGTATTTT.

This clonotype occurred many times. The chain has TRBV28 and TRBJ2-6; 8 nucleotides agree with TRBD1. There are 17 residues in the CDR3. Per germline, CDR1 MDHEN and CDR2 SYDVKM. With V trimmed by 3 bases and J by 2 bases, 6 bases remained unmatched. The CDR3 here is CASSFADRGPGANVLTF. The DNA for the CDR3 is TGTGCCAGCAGTTTCGCCGACAGGGGTCCTGGGGCCAACGTCCTGACTTTC.

Concerning this clonotype: At one boundary the junction diverges from the germline segment, which might be a read error. This chain joins TRBV28 and TRBJ1-4; D not certain. The CDR3 consists of 13 residues. Germline loops: CDR1 MDHEN, CDR2 SYDVKM. The CDR3 nucleotides are TGTGCCAGCAGTGTATGGTTGGGGGAAAAACTGTTTTTT. Encoded protein: CASSVWLGEKLFF.

The rearrangement uses TRBV5-1 and TRBJ2-7; D may be TRBD2 (5 bases). With 0 bases removed from V and 6 bases from J, the gap between germline ends came to 10 bases. The CDR3 extends over 13 amino acids. Germline V CDR1 and CDR2: SGHRS, YFSETQ. The CDR3 DNA is TGCGCCAGCAGCTTGGTACGGGGTCCCGAGCAGTACTTC. Protein product: CASSLVRGPEQYF.

This clonotype was counted at least ten times. The chain recombines TRBV7-9 with TRBJ1-2; 7 bases map to TRBD1. CDR3 length: 14 residues. Losses at the gene ends were 5 bases for V and 2 bases for J; bases not matched to a gene: 5. Germline CDR1 is SEHNR and CDR2 is FQNEAQ (reference sequence). CDR3 protein: CASSTGTENYGYTF. CDR3 DNA sequence: TGTGCCAGCAGCACCGGGACAGAGAACTATGGCTACACCTTC.

This clonotype was detected many times. CDR3 coding DNA: TGTGCCATCAGTGATGCTAGCGGGAGGGCCGAGCAGTACTTC. This codes for CAISDASGRAEQYF. This rearrangement joins TRBV10-3 to TRBJ2-7, with 12 bases fitting TRBD2. Per the germline V gene, CDR1 is ENHRY and CDR2 is SYGVKD. Trimming removed 3 bases from V and 6 bases from J; junction bases left unmatched: 3. The CDR3 sequence is 14 residues long.

This chain joins TRBV18 and TRBJ1-1; D remains ambiguous. This CDR3 region has 14 residues. Looked up from germline, CDR1 is KGHSH and CDR2 is LQKENI. Trimming removed 6 bases from V and 0 bases from J, with 11 bases in between. CDR3 in DNA: TGTGCCAGCTCCGTATCGACCATGAACACTGAAGCTTTCTTT. Protein product: CASSVSTMNTEAFF. The complete variable domain, with remaining parts taken from reference TRBV18 and TRBJ1-1, reads NAGVMQNPRHLVRRRGQEARLRCSPMKGHSHVYWYRQLPEEGLKFMVYLQKENIIDESGMPKERFSAEFPKEGPSILRIQQVVRGDSAAYFCASSVSTMNTEAFFGQGTRLTVV.

At least ten counts were recorded for this clonotype. This CDR3 is CASSKGQWGTEAFF. DNA for the CDR3: TGTGCCAGCAGCAAGGGGCAGTGGGGCACTGAAGCTTTCTTT. The rearrangement uses TRBV3-1 and TRBJ1-1; weak D call: TRBD1 (5 bases). CDR1 and CDR2 from the germline V gene are LGHDT and YNNKEL (reference sequence). V lost 5 bases, J lost 4 bases, and 14 bases lay in between. The CDR3 totals 14 residues.

Comment on this clonotype: One end of the junction varies from germline; a read error may be responsible. V usage is TRBV12-3 or TRBV12-4 and J usage is TRBJ2-5; TRBD2 agrees at 8 bases. This CDR3 has 12 amino acids. DNA of the CDR3: TGTGCCAGCAGTTTAAGACTGCCAGCGGGGGACTTC. This gives the protein CASSLRLPAGDF.